The sequence of this T cell receptor (beta chain) was determined in a study of T cells in Graves' hyperthyroidism and ophthalmopathy. The overall study: Peripheral blood sampling occurred at initial diagnosis, before any treatment. General observations from the study: Onset of ophthalmopathy came a median roughly 6.5 months after the model predicted it.

Each person with ophthalmopathy scored at least 3 on the Clinical Activity Score, reached NOSPECS grade 4 or higher, and had been ill under 3 months. There were TCR beta CDR3 regions amplified from RNA transcripts. HTBI primers were used for first-round RT-PCR of the TCR CDR3. TCRdb re-called the multiplex PCR reads with MiXCR, one entry per CDR3 protein. The profile shows 500,000 to 750,000 distinct CDR3 sequences, over 12% of them singletons. The V gene lost 6 bases and the J gene lost 2 bases, with 28 bases spanning the gap. This CDR3 region has 19 residues. This clonotype was seen at least ten times. Its antigen remains unknown.

The TCR originated in a woman younger than 35 with Graves' ophthalmopathy. The chain employs TRBV12-3 or TRBV12-4 and TRBJ1-2; D is possibly TRBD1 (6 bases). The material sequenced was blood. CDR3: CASSDPKIPLRGNNYGYTF. The CDR3 nucleotides read TGTGCCAGCAGCGACCCAAAGATACCCCTCAGGGGAAACAACTATGGCTACACCTTC.